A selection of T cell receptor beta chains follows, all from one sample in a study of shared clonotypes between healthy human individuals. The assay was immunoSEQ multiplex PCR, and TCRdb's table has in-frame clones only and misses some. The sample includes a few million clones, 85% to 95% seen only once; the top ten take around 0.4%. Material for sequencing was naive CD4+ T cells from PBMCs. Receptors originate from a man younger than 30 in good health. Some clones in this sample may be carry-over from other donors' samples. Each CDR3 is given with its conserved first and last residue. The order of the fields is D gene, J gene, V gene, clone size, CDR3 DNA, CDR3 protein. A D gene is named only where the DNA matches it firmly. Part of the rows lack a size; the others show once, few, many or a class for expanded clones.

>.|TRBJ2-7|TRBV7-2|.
TGTGCCAGCAGCTTCGGCCGGGAGCTGTCCTACGAGCAGTACTTC
CASSFGRELSYEQYF
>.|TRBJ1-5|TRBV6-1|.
TGTGCCAGCAGTGAATCCGGCTACTGGGGCAGGGATCAGCCCCAGCATTTT
CASSESGYWGRDQPQHF
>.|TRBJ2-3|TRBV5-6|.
TGTGCCAGCAGCTTGGTGGCGGGATTCACAGATACGCAGTATTTT
CASSLVAGFTDTQYF
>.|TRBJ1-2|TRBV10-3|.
TGTGCCATCAGTGGGGGCAGTAACTATGGCTACACCTTC
CAISGGSNYGYTF
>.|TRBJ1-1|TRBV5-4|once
TGTGCCAGCAGCTTGGGCCAGGGGAACGGGAACACTGAAGCTTTCTTT
CASSLGQGNGNTEAFF
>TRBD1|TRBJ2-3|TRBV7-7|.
TGTGCCAGCAGCCAGGGGGCAACTAGCACAGATACGCAGTATTTT
CASSQGATSTDTQYF
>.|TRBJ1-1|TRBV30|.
TGTGCCTGGATAGGGGCAGGGAACACTGAAGCTTTCTTT
CAWIGAGNTEAFF
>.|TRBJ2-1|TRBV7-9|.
TGTGCCAGCAGCCCAGACCCTTACAATGAGCAGTTCTTC
CASSPDPYNEQFF
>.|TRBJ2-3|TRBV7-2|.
TGTGCCAGCAGCTCCCTGGGGGGCCAGGTGGATACGCAGTATTTT
CASSSLGGQVDTQYF
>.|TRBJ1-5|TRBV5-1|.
TGCGCCAGCAGCTTGCAGGGTTTAGGTAACCAGCCCCAGCATTTT
CASSLQGLGNQPQHF
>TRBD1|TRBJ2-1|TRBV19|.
TGTGCCAGTAGTTTGGGACAGGGGACTGAGCAGTTCTTC
CASSLGQGTEQFF
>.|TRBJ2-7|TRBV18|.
TGTGCCAGCTCACCCAGGGAGTCCCACGAGCAGTACTTC
CASSPRESHEQYF
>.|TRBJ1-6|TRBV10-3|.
TGTGCCATCAGTCGGGACGCCTTTAATTCACCCCTCCACTTT
CAISRDAFNSPLHF
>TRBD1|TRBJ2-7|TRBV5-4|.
TGTGCCAGCAGCTTCACCGGGACAGGGTGGGGGATGCTCTTC
CASSFTGTGWGMLF
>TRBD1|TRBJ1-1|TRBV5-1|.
TGCGCCAGCAGCACACAGGGGCGAGGGTTGAACACTGAAGCTTTCTTT
CASSTQGRGLNTEAFF
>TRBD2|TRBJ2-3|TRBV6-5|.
TGTGCCAGCGCCCCGAGCGGGAGGGGCCGAGATACGCAGTATTTT
CASAPSGRGRDTQYF
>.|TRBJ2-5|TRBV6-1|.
TGTGCCAGCAGTGAAAGGGGCGAGACCCAGTACTTC
CASSERGETQYF
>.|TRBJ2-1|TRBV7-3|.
TGTGCCAGCAGCCCCGCCGTGGCGGGGGAGCAGTTCTTC
CASSPAVAGEQFF
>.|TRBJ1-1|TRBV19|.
TGTGCCAGTAGTATAGAGTCCCAACAGAACACTGAAGCTTTCTTT
CASSIESQQNTEAFF
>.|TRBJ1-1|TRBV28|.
TGTGCCAGCAGTTCTAGTACTGAAGCTTTCTTT
CASSSSTEAFF
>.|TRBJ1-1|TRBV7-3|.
TGTGCCAGCAGCTCTAAAGGGGGGACTGAAGCTTTCTTT
CASSSKGGTEAFF
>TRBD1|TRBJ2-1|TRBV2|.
TGTGCCAGCAGTGAGGAGGACAGGGTACATAGTGAGCAGTTCTTC
CASSEEDRVHSEQFF
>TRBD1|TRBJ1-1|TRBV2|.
TGTGCCAGCAGTGAATCGTCGGCGGGACAGGGGGCCTCTGAAGCTTTCTTT
CASSESSAGQGASEAFF
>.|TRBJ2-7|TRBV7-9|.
TGTGCCAGCAGCCCTCAGGGGGGTCAAGCGCCTACCTACGAGCAGTACTTC
CASSPQGGQAPTYEQYF
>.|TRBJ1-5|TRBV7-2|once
TGTGCCACTCGGAGGGAGCACAATCAGCCCCAGCATTTT
CATRREHNQPQHF
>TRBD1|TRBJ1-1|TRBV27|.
TGTGCCAGCAGTTTATCTGCAGGGGGGGTTACTGAAGCTTTCTTT
CASSLSAGGVTEAFF
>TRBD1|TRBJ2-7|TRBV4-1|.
TGCGCCAGCAGCCCCACGGACAGGGGGCAATACGAGCAGTACTTC
CASSPTDRGQYEQYF
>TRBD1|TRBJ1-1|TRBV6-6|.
TGTGCCAGCAGTTCTGGGACAGGAATGAACACTGAAGCTTTCTTT
CASSSGTGMNTEAFF
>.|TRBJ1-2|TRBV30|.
TGTGCCTGGAGTGTGAAGGGGTATGGCTACACCTTC
CAWSVKGYGYTF
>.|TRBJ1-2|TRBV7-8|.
TGTGCCAGCAGCTTAGACTGGGAAGGCTACACCTTC
CASSLDWEGYTF
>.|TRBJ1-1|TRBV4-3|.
TGCGCCAGCAGCCAGGTCATGAACACTGAAGCTTTCTTT
CASSQVMNTEAFF
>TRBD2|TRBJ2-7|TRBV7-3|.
TGTGCCAGCAGCCCTAGAGGCGGGAGTTGGTACGAGCAGTACTTC
CASSPRGGSWYEQYF
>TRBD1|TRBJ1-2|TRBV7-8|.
TGTGCCAGCAGCTTGACGCCGCGGACAGGCGGTAACTATGGCTACACCTTC
CASSLTPRTGGNYGYTF
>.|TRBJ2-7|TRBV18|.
TGTGCCAGCTCTCTGGGCCCCTCCTACGAGCAGTACTTC
CASSLGPSYEQYF
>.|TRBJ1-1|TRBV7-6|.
TGTGCCACCATTCAGTGGGGCAGGAGCACTGAAGCTTTCTTT
CATIQWGRSTEAFF
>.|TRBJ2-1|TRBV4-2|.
TGTGCCAGCAGCCAAGGGCGACTGTGGGCCAACAATGAGCAGTTCTTC
CASSQGRLWANNEQFF
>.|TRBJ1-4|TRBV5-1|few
TGCGCCAGCTCCTTCCTACAAGTAGCAGGGAGCGAAAAACTGTTTTTT
CASSFLQVAGSEKLFF
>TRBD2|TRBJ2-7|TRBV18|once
TGTGCCAGCTCACCCGGACTAGGAACCTACGAGCAGTACTTC
CASSPGLGTYEQYF
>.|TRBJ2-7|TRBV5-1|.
TGCGCCAGCAGCGTCCCAGGGACCTACGAGCAGTACTTC
CASSVPGTYEQYF
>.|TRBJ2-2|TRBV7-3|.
TGTGCCAGCAGCTTAGAAAAAGGGACCGTAAACACCGGGGAGCTGTTTTTT
CASSLEKGTVNTGELFF
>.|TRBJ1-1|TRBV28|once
TGTGCCAGCAGCCCCGGGAACACTGAAGCTTTCTTT
CASSPGNTEAFF
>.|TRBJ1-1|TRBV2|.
TGTGCCAGCAGTGAGGACGCACCGGTGGCTTTCTTT
CASSEDAPVAFF
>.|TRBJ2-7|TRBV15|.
TGTGCCACCAGTGGAGGGCGGCGGAGTTCATCCTACGAGCAGTACTTC
CATSGGRRSSSYEQYF